Each of the 8 T cell receptor beta chains below was sequenced from the same sample in a study of glioma-infiltrating T cells after dendritic cell vaccination. TCRdb's copy holds only in-frame clones and misses some; the assay was immunoSEQ multiplex PCR. The sample records more than 60,000 clones, roughly 80% being singletons. Here the sequenced sample was blood, taken before dendritic cell vaccination. Source of these receptors: a human donor with glioblastoma.

V gene TRBV19 combines with J gene TRBJ2-7; no firm D call. This CDR3 spans 13 amino acids. The V and J ends lost 1 base and 3 bases respectively, with 7 bases between them. CDR1 is LNHDA and CDR2 is SQIVND in the germline V gene (reference sequence). The CDR3 region is CASSIGAHYEQYF. Written as DNA, the CDR3 is TGTGCCAGTAGTATAGGCGCTCACTACGAGCAGTACTTC.

The V call is TRBV6-4, the J call TRBJ2-3; 13 nucleotides match TRBD2. The V gene's germline CDR1 is MRHNA and CDR2 SNTAGT. Losses at the gene ends were 2 bases for V and 3 bases for J; bases not matched to a gene: 2. This CDR3 has 16 amino acids. The CDR3 DNA follows: TGTGCCAGCAGTGACCGGACTAGCGGGGGAACAGATACGCAGTATTTT. This codes for CASSDRTSGGTDTQYF.

The J gene is TRBJ2-2, the V gene TRBV5-1, with TRBD1 matching over 7 bases. With V trimmed by 4 bases and J by 3 bases, 6 bases remained unmatched. The germline V gene has CDR1 SGHRS and CDR2 YFSETQ. The CDR3 covers 15 residues. The CDR3: CASSPRTGDTGELFF. CDR3 nucleotides: TGCGCCAGCAGCCCCAGGACAGGCGACACCGGGGAGCTGTTTTTT.

The V call is TRBV2, the J call TRBJ2-7; weak D call: TRBD1 (6 bases). Germline loops: CDR1 SNHLY, CDR2 FYNNEI. V was pared by 4 bases and J by 5 bases, with 15 bases between. The CDR3 spans 14 residues. CDR3 in amino acids: CASSAWTVFDEQYF. The CDR3 DNA follows: TGTGCCAGCAGTGCATGGACAGTCTTTGACGAGCAGTACTTC.

A single count supports this clone. This chain uses TRBV2 with TRBJ2-3; TRBD2 matches 7 bases. This CDR3 is built from 13 residues. Germline values: CDR1 SNHLY, CDR2 FYNNEI. V shed 7 bases and J 6 bases; nucleotides not matched to a gene: 7. CDR3 residues: CASKTGGADTQYF. CDR3 in DNA: TGTGCCAGCAAAACGGGGGGAGCTGATACGCAGTATTTT.

This clone was counted a few times. The chain employs TRBV5-1 and TRBJ2-2; 8 bases align to TRBD2. After removal of 4 bases from V and 1 base from J, the junction contained 3 bases not matched to a gene. The CDR3 is 15 amino acids. Germline-derived CDR1 and CDR2 are SGHRS and YFSETQ. The CDR3 is CASSLSGGNTGELFF. CDR3 nucleotide sequence: TGCGCCAGCAGCCTAAGCGGGGGGAACACCGGGGAGCTGTTTTTT.

On this clone itself: Other DNA sequences of this sample code for an identical CDR3. This chain uses TRBV10-3 with TRBJ1-6; D gene ambiguous. The germline V gene has CDR1 ENHRY and CDR2 SYGVKD. The CDR3 contains 13 residues. Trimming cost V 4 bases and J 6 bases, with 7 bases left between them. The CDR3 DNA reads as TGTGCCATCAGTGTAGGGAGTAATTCACCCCTCCACTTT. This gives the protein CAISVGSNSPLHF.

The rearrangement links TRBV11-3 to TRBJ1-1, with 9 positions matching TRBD1. The germline gives CDR1 SGHNT, CDR2 YENEEA. The CDR3 contains 12 residues. Trimming cost V 5 bases and J 11 bases; bases outside gene matches: 6. The DNA of the CDR3 is TGTGCCAGCAGCGATTGGACAGGGGAGGCTTTCTTT. It translates to CASSDWTGEAFF.